The table lists the clone carrying this T cell receptor (beta chain) with a few counts. Antigen unknown. The sample belongs to a study of T-cell reconstitution after alpha-beta-depleted transplantation in children. Unique molecular identifiers were incorporated during preparation of the TCRbeta library. Via MiXCR, TCRdb re-called the PCR reads, giving one row per CDR3 protein. The table has about 97,000 distinct CDR3 sequences, about 8% seen once; the top ten hold around 15%. Findings of the study overall: Newly made T cells mostly supplied T-cell counts and diversity one year after transplant. Where some patients showed high TCRbeta diversity at day 60, it came from recipient T cells and thymic progenitors that had survived. Approximately two months post-transplant, alpha-beta T cells reportedly originated from several hundred expanded graft clones.

This CDR3 has 16 residues. V was shortened by 2 bases and J by 0 bases, with 9 bases between the two germline ends. CDR1 is SGDLS and CDR2 is YYNGEE in the germline V gene. The sequence came from a boy aged 2 to 10 with acute lymphoblastic leukemia, due to receive a stem cell transplant. The J gene is TRBJ1-6, the V gene TRBV9; D unclear. The source was PBMCs, collected before TCRalphabeta/CD19-depleted stem cell transplant. The CDR3 loop is CASSVEASSYNSPLHF. CDR3 DNA sequence: TGTGCCAGCAGCGTTGAAGCGAGCTCCTATAATTCACCCCTCCACTTT.